This TCR beta chain stems from a study of T-cell reconstitution after alpha-beta-depleted transplantation in children. This clonotype was seen more than once but under ten times. The TCRbeta library was prepared with unique molecular identifiers. Each CDR3 protein is one row after TCRdb ran MiXCR on the PCR reads. This table has 85,000 to 120,000 distinct CDR3 sequences, around 6% appearing once. V was clipped by 6 bases and J by 2 bases, with 17 bases between them. Looked up from germline, CDR1 is MNHNS and CDR2 is SASEGT. The CDR3 extends over 16 amino acids. The source material was PBMCs, mostly from graft donor cells, sampled 60 days after TCRalphabeta/CD19-depleted stem cell transplant. The chain carries TRBV6-1 and TRBJ1-3; D not certain. The sequence came from a female patient aged 2-15 years who had a stem cell transplant for Fanconi anemia, so the T cells may come from the graft donor. CDR3 loop: CASSPDGLLPGNTIYF. The CDR3 nucleotides read TGTGCCAGCAGCCCGGACGGTCTCCTCCCTGGAAACACCATATATTTT.